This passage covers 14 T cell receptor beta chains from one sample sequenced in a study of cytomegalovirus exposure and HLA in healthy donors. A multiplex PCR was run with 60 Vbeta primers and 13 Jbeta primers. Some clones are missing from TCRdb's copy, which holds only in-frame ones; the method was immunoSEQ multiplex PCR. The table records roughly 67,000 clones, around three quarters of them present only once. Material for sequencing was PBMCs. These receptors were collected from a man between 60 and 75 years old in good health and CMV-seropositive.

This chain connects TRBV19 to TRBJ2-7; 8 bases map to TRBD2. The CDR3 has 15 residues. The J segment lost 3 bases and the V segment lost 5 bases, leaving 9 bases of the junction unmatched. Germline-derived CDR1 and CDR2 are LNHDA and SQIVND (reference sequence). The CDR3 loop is CASSARLARLYEQYF. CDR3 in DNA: TGTGCCAGTAGTGCCCGACTAGCGCGCCTCTACGAGCAGTACTTC. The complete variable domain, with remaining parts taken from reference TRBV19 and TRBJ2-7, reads DGGITQSPKYLFRKEGQNVTLSCEQNLNHDAMYWYRQDPGQGLRLIYYSQIVNDFQKGDIAEGYSVSREKKESFPLTVTSAQKNPTAFYLCASSARLARLYEQYFGPGTRLTVT.

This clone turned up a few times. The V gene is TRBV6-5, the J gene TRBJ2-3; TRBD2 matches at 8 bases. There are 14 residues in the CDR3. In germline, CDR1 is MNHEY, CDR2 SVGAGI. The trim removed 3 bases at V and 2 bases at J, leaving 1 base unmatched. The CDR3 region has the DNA TGTGCCAGCAGTTATAGCGGGACCACAGATACGCAGTATTTT. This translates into CASSYSGTTDTQYF.

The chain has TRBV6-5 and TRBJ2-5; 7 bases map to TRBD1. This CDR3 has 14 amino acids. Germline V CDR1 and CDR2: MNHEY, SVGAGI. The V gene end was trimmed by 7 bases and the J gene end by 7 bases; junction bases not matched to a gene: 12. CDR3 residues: CASTKGANEGTQYF. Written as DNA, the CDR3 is TGTGCCAGCACCAAGGGGGCAAACGAGGGGACCCAGTACTTC.

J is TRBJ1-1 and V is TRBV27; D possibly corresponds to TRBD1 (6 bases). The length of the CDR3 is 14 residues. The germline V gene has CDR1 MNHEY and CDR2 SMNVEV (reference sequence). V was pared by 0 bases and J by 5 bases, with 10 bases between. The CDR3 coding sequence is TGTGCCAGCAGTTTATCGGCGAGGGGGACTGAAGCTTTCTTT. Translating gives CASSLSARGTEAFF.

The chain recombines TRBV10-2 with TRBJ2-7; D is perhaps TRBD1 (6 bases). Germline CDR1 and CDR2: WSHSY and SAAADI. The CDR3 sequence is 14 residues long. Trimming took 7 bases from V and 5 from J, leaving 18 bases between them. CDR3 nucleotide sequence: TGCGCCAGCATCCATCCCAGGGGCCCTGACGAGCAGTACTTC. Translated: CASIHPRGPDEQYF.

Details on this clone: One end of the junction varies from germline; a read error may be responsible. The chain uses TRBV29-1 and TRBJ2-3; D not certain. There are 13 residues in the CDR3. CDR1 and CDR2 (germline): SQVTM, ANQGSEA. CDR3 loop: CSVETNPWSEPSF. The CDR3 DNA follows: TGCAGCGTTGAAACAAACCCCTGGTCCGAACCCTCCTTT.

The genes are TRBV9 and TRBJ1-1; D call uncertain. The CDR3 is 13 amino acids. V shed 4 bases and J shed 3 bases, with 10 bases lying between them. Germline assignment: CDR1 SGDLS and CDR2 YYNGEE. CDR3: CASSYSIDTEAFF. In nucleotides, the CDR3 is TGTGCCAGCAGCTATTCTATAGACACTGAAGCTTTCTTT.

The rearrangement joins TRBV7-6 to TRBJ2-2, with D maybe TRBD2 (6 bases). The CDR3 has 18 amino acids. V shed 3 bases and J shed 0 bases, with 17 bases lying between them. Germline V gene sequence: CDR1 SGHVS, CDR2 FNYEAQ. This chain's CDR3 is CASSFPFEAGSNTGELFF. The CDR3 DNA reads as TGTGCCAGCAGCTTCCCTTTCGAGGCGGGGTCGAACACCGGGGAGCTGTTTTTT.

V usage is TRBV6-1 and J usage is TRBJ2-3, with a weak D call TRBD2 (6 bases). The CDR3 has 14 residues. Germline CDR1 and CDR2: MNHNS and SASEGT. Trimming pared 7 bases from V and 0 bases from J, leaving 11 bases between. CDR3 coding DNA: TGTGCCAGCAAGGCGGGACTTAGCACAGATACGCAGTATTTT. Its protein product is CASKAGLSTDTQYF.

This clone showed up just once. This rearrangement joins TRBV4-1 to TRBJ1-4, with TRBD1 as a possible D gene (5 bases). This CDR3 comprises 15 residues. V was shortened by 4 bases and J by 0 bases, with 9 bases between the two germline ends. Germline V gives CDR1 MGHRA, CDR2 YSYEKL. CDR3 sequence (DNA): TGCGCCAGCAGCCTCCAACAGGCAACTAATGAAAAACTGTTTTTT. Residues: CASSLQQATNEKLFF.

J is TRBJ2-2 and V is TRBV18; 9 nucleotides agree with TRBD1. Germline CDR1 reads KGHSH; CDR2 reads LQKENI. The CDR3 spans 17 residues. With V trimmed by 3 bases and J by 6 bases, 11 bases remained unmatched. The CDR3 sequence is CASSPPPGTGISGELFF. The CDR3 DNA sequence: TGTGCCAGCTCACCGCCTCCCGGGACAGGGATCTCCGGGGAGCTGTTTTTT.

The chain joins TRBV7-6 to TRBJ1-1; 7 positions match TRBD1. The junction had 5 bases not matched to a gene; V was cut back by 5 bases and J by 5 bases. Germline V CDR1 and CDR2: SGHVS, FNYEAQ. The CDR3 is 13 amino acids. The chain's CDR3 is CASSPGTETEAFF. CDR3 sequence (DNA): TGTGCCAGCAGCCCCGGGACAGAGACTGAAGCTTTCTTT. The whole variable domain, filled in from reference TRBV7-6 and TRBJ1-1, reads GAGVSQSPRYKVTKRGQDVALRCDPISGHVSLYWYRQALGQGPEFLTYFNYEAQQDKSGLPNDRFSAERPEGSISTLTIQRTEQRDSAMYRCASSPGTETEAFFGQGTRLTVV.

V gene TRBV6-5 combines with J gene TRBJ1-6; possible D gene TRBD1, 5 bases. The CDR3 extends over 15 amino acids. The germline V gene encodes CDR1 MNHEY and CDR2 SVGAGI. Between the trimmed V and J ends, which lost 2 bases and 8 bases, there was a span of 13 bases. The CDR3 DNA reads TGTGCCAGCAGTTACGCCCGGCAGGGTTATTCACCCCTCCACTTT. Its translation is CASSYARQGYSPLHF.

The chain's CDR3 is CATKGGGPHESNQPQHF. The CDR3 nucleotides read TGCGCCACCAAAGGGGGGGGCCCCCATGAAAGCAATCAGCCCCAGCATTTT. The chain uses TRBV10-2 and TRBJ1-5; D possibly corresponds to TRBD1 (6 bases). The V gene's germline CDR1 is WSHSY and CDR2 SAAADI. The CDR3 has 17 amino acids. V dropped 10 bases and J dropped 1 base, with 23 bases sitting between them.